These 20 T cell receptor beta chains share one sample of origin, sequenced in a study of CD8 T cells in ankylosing spondylitis. TCRdb re-analysed the 5' RACE reads in MiXCR, keeping a single row per CDR3 protein. The table lists 100,000 to 150,000 distinct CDR3 sequences, approximately 9.9% of them singletons. The sequencing sample was made of blood, either unsorted or a sorted T cell fraction (not recorded which). Receptors originate from a male donor with ankylosing spondylitis or in good health (not recorded which).

This clonotype showed up many times. The chain couples TRBV5-1 to TRBJ2-7; D is undetermined. Germline values: CDR1 SGHRS, CDR2 YFSETQ. CDR3 length: 12 amino acids. Deletions cut 4 bases from V and 7 bases from J, with 12 bases between. The CDR3, as DNA: TGCGCCAGCAGCACCGGAGCTGGGGAGCAGTACTTC. Translation: CASSTGAGEQYF.

The sample holds many counts of this clonotype. This CDR3 is CASSLGDAGIPYEQYF. Here the CDR3 DNA reads TGTGCCAGCAGCTTAGGGGACGCAGGGATCCCCTACGAGCAGTACTTC. V is TRBV11-1 and J is TRBJ2-7; possibly TRBD1 or TRBD2 for D (5 bases each). The V gene lost 1 base and the J gene lost 2 bases, with 15 bases spanning the gap. This CDR3 spans 16 amino acids. Per germline, CDR1 SGHAT and CDR2 FQDESV (reference sequence).

This clonotype was found many times. This chain connects TRBV25-1 to TRBJ1-1; 7 nucleotides align to TRBD1. V lost 2 bases, J lost 5 bases, and 8 bases stayed unmatched. Germline V lookup: CDR1 MGHDK, CDR2 SYGVNS. The CDR3 spans 15 residues. Here the CDR3 reads CASSEGRGLWTEAFF. The CDR3 DNA reads TGTGCCAGCAGTGAAGGAAGGGGGCTGTGGACTGAAGCTTTCTTT.

This clonotype has a count of ten or more. The chain couples TRBV20-1 to TRBJ2-2; tentatively, D is TRBD2 (6 bases). V was clipped by 6 bases and J by 7 bases, with 18 bases between them. Germline V gene sequence: CDR1 DFQATT, CDR2 SNEGSKA (reference sequence). CDR3 length: 14 residues. CDR3 loop: CSAPSGGPGGELFF. The CDR3 DNA follows: TGCAGTGCCCCCTCCGGAGGGCCGGGCGGGGAGCTGTTTTTT.

This clonotype was seen ten or more times. CDR3 loop: CASSFSGAEDTQYF. The DNA of the CDR3 is TGTGCCAGCAGCTTTTCGGGGGCGGAGGATACGCAGTATTTT. This chain joins TRBV5-5 and TRBJ2-3; tentatively, D is TRBD1 or TRBD2 (6 bases each). This CDR3 has 14 amino acids. V was shortened by 2 bases and J by 6 bases, with 13 bases between the two germline ends. Looked up from germline, CDR1 is SGHKS and CDR2 is YYEKEE (reference sequence). The variable domain in full, with the rest retrieved from reference TRBV5-5 and TRBJ2-3, is DAGVTQSPTHLIKTRGQQVTLRCSPISGHKSVSWYQQVLGQGPQFIFQYYEKEERGRGNFPDRFSARQFPNYSSELNVNALLLGDSALYLCASSFSGAEDTQYFGPGTRLTVL.

This rearrangement joins TRBV4-3 to TRBJ2-3; a weak D match, TRBD2 (7 bases). CDR3 length: 15 amino acids. Trimming cost V 1 base and J 2 bases, with 10 bases left between them. Germline CDR1 LGHNA, CDR2 YSLEER. This chain's CDR3 is CASSQAGGLTDTQYF. The CDR3 DNA sequence: TGCGCCAGCAGCCAAGCCGGGGGGCTCACAGATACGCAGTATTTT.

This clonotype was detected a few times. This chain connects TRBV20-1 to TRBJ2-5; 15 bases match TRBD2. V dropped 3 bases and J dropped 3; count of bases not matched to a gene: 2. Germline CDR1 reads DFQATT; CDR2 reads SNEGSKA (reference sequence). This CDR3 is built from 15 residues. The CDR3 region has the DNA TGCAGTGCTAGGGGGACTAGCGGGAGGAAAGAGACCCAGTACTTC. It is translated as CSARGTSGRKETQYF.

This clonotype was recorded at least ten times. V gene TRBV3-1 combines with J gene TRBJ2-3; perhaps TRBD1 as D (5 bases). The V and J ends lost 1 base and 14 bases respectively, with 13 bases between them. Germline CDR1 reads LGHDT; CDR2 reads YNNKEL (reference sequence). The CDR3 is 12 amino acids. CDR3 amino acids: CASSQGDGHRYF. The CDR3 bases are TGTGCCAGCAGCCAAGGCGACGGACACAGGTATTTT.

This clonotype was observed at least ten times. The chain has TRBV12-3 or TRBV12-4 and TRBJ2-7; D may be TRBD2 (5 bases). This CDR3 contains 15 residues. V lost 6 bases to trimming and J lost 0 bases, with 15 bases between them. The CDR3 coding sequence is TGTGCCAGCAGATCCGGCACAACTAGCTCCTACGAGCAGTACTTC. Translating it yields CASRSGTTSSYEQYF.

This clonotype was seen repeatedly, ten times or more. The chain couples TRBV6-5 to TRBJ2-3; TRBD2 is a possible D gene (5 bases). Germline CDR1 reads MNHEY; CDR2 reads SVGAGI. V was clipped by 2 bases and J by 0 bases, with 9 bases between them. The CDR3 runs 15 residues. The CDR3 DNA is TGTGCCAGCAGTTACCAGACTACTAGCACAGATACGCAGTATTTT. The encoded protein is CASSYQTTSTDTQYF.

In this sample, this clonotype turned up many times. This chain connects TRBV7-9 to TRBJ2-3; D unresolved. V lost 2 bases to trimming and J lost 5 bases, with 17 bases between them. In germline, CDR1 is SEHNR, CDR2 FQNEAQ (reference sequence). The CDR3 has 16 amino acids. CDR3 DNA: TGTGCCAGCAGCTTACGTGTGATGGATTGGGGAGATACGCAGTATTTT. Its translation: CASSLRVMDWGDTQYF. The entire variable domain, with the rest obtained from reference TRBV7-9 and TRBJ2-3, is as follows: DTGVSQNPRHKITKRGQNVTFRCDPISEHNRLYWYRQTLGQGPEFLTYFQNEAQLEKSRLLSDRFSAERPKGSFSTLEIQRTEQGDSAMYLCASSLRVMDWGDTQYFGPGTRLTVL.

This clonotype has at least ten counts. The rearrangement links TRBV7-2 to TRBJ2-1; 10 bases are shared with TRBD2. CDR3 length: 16 amino acids. The V and J ends lost 2 bases and 6 bases, in that order; junction bases with no gene match: 7. The V gene's germline CDR1 is SGHTA and CDR2 FQGNSA. The DNA for the CDR3 is TGTGCCAGCAGCTTATCCGGGCTAGCGGGAGTCAATGAGCAGTTCTTC. This sequence encodes CASSLSGLAGVNEQFF.

Ten or more counts support this clonotype. This chain uses TRBV15 with TRBJ2-4, with D possibly TRBD1 on 5 matching bases. Trimming removed 0 bases from V and 7 bases from J, with 16 bases in between. Germline CDR1 is LNHNV and CDR2 is YYDKDF (reference sequence). CDR3 length equals 16 residues. This CDR3 reads CATSRDPQGSGNIQYF. The CDR3 region has the DNA TGTGCCACCAGCAGAGATCCTCAGGGATCTGGGAACATTCAGTACTTC.

This clonotype was counted at least ten times. The genes are TRBV5-1 and TRBJ2-5, with no clear D. Germline loops: CDR1 SGHRS, CDR2 YFSETQ. This CDR3 is 14 amino acids long. V was clipped by 0 bases and J by 5 bases, with 11 bases between them. CDR3 sequence: CASSLASSMETQYF. The CDR3 region has the DNA TGCGCCAGCAGCTTGGCCTCGAGTATGGAGACCCAGTACTTC.

This clonotype was seen a handful of times. DNA of the CDR3: TGCGCCAGCAGCCAAGTCAGCGTCAGAGCCCGCCCGTACATTCAGTACTTC. It translates to CASSQVSVRARPYIQYF. The gene calls are TRBV4-3 and TRBJ2-4; no clear D gene. Trimming cost V 1 base and J 8 bases, with 21 bases left between them. Germline V lookup: CDR1 LGHNA, CDR2 YSLEER. The CDR3 consists of 17 residues.

The genes are TRBV14 and TRBJ1-1, with D maybe TRBD1 (5 bases). The V end was cut by 1 base, the J end by 4 bases, with 13 bases between. This CDR3 has 15 amino acids. Germline CDR1 reads SGHDN; CDR2 reads FVKESK. CDR3 bases: TGTGCCAGCAGCCAAGTAAATCAAAGGGGCACTGAAGCTTTCTTT. Protein sequence: CASSQVNQRGTEAFF.

This clonotype has at least ten counts. The chain has TRBV7-9 and TRBJ1-4; D ambiguous. Germline lookup yields CDR1 SEHNR and CDR2 FQNEAQ (reference sequence). This CDR3 has 14 amino acids. V gave up 4 bases and J gave up 2 bases, with 8 bases separating them. The CDR3 sequence: CASSSRGTNEKLFF. The CDR3 nucleotides are TGTGCCAGCAGCTCTCGGGGTACTAATGAAAAACTGTTTTTT.

This clonotype was seen more than once but under ten times. The chain uses TRBV5-1 and TRBJ2-5; TRBD1 or TRBD2 may be the D gene (5 bases each). CDR1 and CDR2 from the germline V gene are SGHRS and YFSETQ. Trimming left V 4 bases short and J 5 bases short, with 15 bases between. The length of the CDR3 is 14 residues. DNA for the CDR3: TGCGCCAGCAGCCGAACCCAGTGGGGGGAGACCCAGTACTTC. Its protein is CASSRTQWGETQYF.

This chain joins TRBV7-2 and TRBJ2-7; D gene uncertain. Germline V gene sequence: CDR1 SGHTA, CDR2 FQGNSA. The CDR3 length is 14 residues. The V end lost 5 bases, the J end lost 4 bases, and 15 bases lay between the germline ends. CDR3 in amino acids: CASSPVTGQYEQYF. The CDR3 bases are TGTGCCAGCAGCCCGGTGACCGGGCAGTACGAGCAGTACTTC.

In this sample, this clonotype turned up many times. This chain links TRBV28 with TRBJ2-7, with 7 nucleotides matching TRBD2. V was pared by 5 bases and J by 0 bases, with 13 bases of the junction left unmatched. This CDR3 is built from 17 residues. The germline V gene encodes CDR1 MDHEN and CDR2 SYDVKM. The CDR3 bases are TGTGCCAGCAGTATCCAGCGACTAGCCGCAAGCTCCTACGAGCAGTACTTC. The encoded protein is CASSIQRLAASSYEQYF.